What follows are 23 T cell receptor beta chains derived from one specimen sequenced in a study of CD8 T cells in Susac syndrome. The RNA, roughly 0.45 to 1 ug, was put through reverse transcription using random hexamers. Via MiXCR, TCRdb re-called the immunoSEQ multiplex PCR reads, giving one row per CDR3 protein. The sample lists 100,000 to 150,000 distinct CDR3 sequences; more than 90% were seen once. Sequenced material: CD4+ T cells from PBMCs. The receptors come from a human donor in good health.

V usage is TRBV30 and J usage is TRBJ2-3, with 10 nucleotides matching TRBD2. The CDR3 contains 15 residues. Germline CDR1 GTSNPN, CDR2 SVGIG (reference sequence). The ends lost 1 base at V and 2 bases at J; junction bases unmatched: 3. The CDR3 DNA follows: TGTGCCTGGAGTGGGACTAGCGGACCCACAGATACGCAGTATTTT. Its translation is CAWSGTSGPTDTQYF.

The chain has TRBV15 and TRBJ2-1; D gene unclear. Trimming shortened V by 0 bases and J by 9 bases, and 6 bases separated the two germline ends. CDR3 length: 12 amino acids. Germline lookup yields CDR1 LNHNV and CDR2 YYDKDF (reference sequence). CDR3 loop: CATSRDFGEQFF. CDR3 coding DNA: TGTGCCACCAGCAGAGACTTTGGTGAGCAGTTCTTC.

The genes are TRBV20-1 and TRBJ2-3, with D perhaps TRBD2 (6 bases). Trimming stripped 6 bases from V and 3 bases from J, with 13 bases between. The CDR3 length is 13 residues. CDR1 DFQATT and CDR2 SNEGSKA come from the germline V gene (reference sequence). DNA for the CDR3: TGCAGTGCGAGGACCCGGGGGACAGATACGCAGTATTTT. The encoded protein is CSARTRGTDTQYF.

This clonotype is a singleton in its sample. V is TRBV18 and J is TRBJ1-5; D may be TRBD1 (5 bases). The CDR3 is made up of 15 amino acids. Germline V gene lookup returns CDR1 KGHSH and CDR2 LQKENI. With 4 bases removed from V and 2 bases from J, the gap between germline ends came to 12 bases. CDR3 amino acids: CASSRGVEGNQPQHF. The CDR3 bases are TGTGCCAGCTCACGGGGCGTTGAGGGCAATCAGCCCCAGCATTTT. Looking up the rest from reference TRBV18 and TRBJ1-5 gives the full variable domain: NAGVMQNPRHLVRRRGQEARLRCSPMKGHSHVYWYRQLPEEGLKFMVYLQKENIIDESGMPKERFSAEFPKEGPSILRIQQVVRGDSAAYFCASSRGVEGNQPQHFGDGTRLSIL.

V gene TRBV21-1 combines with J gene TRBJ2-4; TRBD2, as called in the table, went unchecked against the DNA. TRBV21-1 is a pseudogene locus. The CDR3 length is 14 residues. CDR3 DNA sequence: TGTGCCAGCAGGCTGAGGGTATCGGGGAACATTCAGTACTTC. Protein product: CASRLRVSGNIQYF.

CDR3 residues: CASSSLGVGSSYEQYF. DNA of the CDR3: TGTGCCAGCAGTTCCCTCGGTGTCGGGAGCTCCTACGAGCAGTACTTC. The V gene is TRBV6-6, the J gene TRBJ2-7; D may be TRBD2 (6 bases). CDR3 length equals 16 residues. Germline loops: CDR1 MNHNY, CDR2 SVGAGI (reference sequence). V lost 4 bases and J 0 bases, leaving 16 bases between the germline ends.

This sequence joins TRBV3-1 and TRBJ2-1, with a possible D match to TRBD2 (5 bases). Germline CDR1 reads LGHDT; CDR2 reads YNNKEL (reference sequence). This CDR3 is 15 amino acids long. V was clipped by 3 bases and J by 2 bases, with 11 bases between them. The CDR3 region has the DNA TGTGCCAGCAGCCAGACGCGGGTGACCTACAATGAGCAGTTCTTC. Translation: CASSQTRVTYNEQFF.

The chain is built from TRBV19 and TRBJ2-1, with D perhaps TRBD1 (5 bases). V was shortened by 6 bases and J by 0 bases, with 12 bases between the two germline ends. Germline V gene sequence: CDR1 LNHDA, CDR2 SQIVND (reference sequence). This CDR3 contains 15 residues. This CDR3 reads CASSLRTHSYNEQFF. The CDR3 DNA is TGTGCCAGTAGCCTTCGGACACACTCCTACAATGAGCAGTTCTTC.

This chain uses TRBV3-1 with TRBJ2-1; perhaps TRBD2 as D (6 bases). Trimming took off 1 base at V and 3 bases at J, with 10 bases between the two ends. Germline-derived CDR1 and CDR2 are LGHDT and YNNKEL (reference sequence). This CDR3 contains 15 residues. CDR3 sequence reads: CASSQGPAGYNEQFF. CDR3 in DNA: TGTGCCAGCAGCCAAGGTCCAGCGGGCTACAATGAGCAGTTCTTC.

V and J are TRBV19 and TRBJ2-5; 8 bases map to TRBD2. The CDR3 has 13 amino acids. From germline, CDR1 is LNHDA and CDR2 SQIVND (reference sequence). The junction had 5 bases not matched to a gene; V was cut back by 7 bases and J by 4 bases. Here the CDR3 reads CASTPAGVETQYF. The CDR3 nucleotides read TGTGCCAGTACTCCAGCGGGAGTAGAGACCCAGTACTTC.

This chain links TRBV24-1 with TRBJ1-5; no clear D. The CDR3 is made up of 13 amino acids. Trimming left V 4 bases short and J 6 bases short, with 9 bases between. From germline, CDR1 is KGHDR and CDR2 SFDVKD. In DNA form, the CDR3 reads TGTGCCACCAGTGAACCCGGAGGTCAGCCCCAGCATTTT. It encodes CATSEPGGQPQHF.

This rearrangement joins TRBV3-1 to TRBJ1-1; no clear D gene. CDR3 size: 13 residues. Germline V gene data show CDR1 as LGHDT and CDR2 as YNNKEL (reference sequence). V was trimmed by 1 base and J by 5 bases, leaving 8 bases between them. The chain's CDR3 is CASSQGTITEAFF. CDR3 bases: TGTGCCAGCAGCCAAGGTACGATTACTGAAGCTTTCTTT.

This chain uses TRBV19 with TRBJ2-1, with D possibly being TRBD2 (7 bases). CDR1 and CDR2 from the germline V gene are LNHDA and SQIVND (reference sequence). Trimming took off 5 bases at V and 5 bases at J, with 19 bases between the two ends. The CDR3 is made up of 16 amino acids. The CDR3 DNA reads TGTGCCAGTAGTCAAGCGGGGACAAGGCCTAACAATGAGCAGTTCTTC. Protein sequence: CASSQAGTRPNNEQFF.

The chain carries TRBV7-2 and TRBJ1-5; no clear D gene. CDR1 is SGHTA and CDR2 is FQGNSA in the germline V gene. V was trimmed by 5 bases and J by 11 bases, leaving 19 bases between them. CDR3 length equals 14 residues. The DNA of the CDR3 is TGTGCCAGCAGCCTTGATTTTGGCCCCGGGACCCAGCATTTT. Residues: CASSLDFGPGTQHF.

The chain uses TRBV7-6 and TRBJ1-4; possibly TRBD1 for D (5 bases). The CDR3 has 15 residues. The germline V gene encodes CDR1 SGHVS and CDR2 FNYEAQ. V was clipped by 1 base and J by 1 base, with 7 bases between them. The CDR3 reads CASSLVGGTNEKLFF. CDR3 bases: TGTGCCAGCAGCTTAGTTGGGGGAACTAATGAAAAACTGTTTTTT.

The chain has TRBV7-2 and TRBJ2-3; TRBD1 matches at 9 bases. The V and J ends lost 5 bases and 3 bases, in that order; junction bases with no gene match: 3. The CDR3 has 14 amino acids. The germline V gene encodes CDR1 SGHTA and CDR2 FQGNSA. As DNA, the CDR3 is TGTGCCAGCAGCCGGGACAGGGTTACAGATACGCAGTATTTT. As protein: CASSRDRVTDTQYF. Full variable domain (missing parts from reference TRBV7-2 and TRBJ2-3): GAGVSQSPSNKVTEKGKDVELRCDPISGHTALYWYRQSLGQGLEFLIYFQGNSAPDKSGLPSDRFSAERTGGSVSTLTIQRTQQEDSAVYLCASSRDRVTDTQYFGPGTRLTVL.

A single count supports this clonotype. For the CDR3, the DNA is TGTGCCACCAGCAGAGATCCCGGCAAAGAGACCCAGTACTTC. It codes for CATSRDPGKETQYF. This chain uses TRBV15 with TRBJ2-5; D not resolved. The germline gives CDR1 LNHNV, CDR2 YYDKDF (reference sequence). The CDR3 length is 14 residues. Trimming removed 0 bases from V and 3 bases from J, with 8 bases in between. Full variable domain (remainder filled in from reference TRBV15 and TRBJ2-5): DAMVIQNPRYQVTQFGKPVTLSCSQTLNHNVMYWYQQKSSQAPKLLFHYYDKDFNNEADTPDNFQSRRPNTSFCFLDIRSPGLGDTAMYLCATSRDPGKETQYFGPGTRLLVL.

The CDR3 protein is CASTPRGFRGYTF. In DNA form, the CDR3 reads TGTGCCAGCACTCCACGGGGGTTCCGGGGCTACACCTTC. The chain uses TRBV19 and TRBJ1-2; a weak D match, TRBD1 (5 bases). Per germline, CDR1 LNHDA and CDR2 SQIVND (reference sequence). V was cut by 9 bases and J by 8 bases, with 19 bases left in between. CDR3 length: 13 amino acids.

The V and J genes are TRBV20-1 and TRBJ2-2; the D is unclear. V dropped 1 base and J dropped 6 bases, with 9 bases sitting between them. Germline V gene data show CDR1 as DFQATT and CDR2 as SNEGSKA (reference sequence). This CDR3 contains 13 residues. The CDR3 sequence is CSARVPESGELFF. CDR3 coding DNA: TGCAGTGCTAGAGTCCCGGAGTCCGGGGAGCTGTTTTTT.

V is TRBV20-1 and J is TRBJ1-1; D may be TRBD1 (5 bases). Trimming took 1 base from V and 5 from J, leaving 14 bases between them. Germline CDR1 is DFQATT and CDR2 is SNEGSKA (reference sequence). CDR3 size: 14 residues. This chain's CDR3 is CSARGSGGRTEAFF. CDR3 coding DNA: TGCAGTGCTAGAGGATCGGGGGGGAGGACTGAAGCTTTCTTT.

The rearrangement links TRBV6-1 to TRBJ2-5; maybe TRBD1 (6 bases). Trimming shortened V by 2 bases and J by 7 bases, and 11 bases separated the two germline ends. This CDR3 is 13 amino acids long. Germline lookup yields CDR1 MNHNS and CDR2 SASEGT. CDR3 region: CASSESQGVTQYF. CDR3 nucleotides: TGTGCCAGCAGTGAATCACAGGGAGTGACCCAGTACTTC.

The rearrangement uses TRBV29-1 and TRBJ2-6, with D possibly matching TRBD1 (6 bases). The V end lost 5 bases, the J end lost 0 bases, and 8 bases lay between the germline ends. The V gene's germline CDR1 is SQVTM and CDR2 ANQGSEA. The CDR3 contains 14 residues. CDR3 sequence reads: CSVTGSSGANVLTF. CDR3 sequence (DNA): TGCAGCGTTACAGGGAGCTCTGGGGCCAACGTCCTGACTTTC. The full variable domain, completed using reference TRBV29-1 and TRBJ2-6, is SAVISQKPSRDICQRGTSLTIQCQVDSQVTMMFWYRQQPGQSLTLIATANQGSEATYESGFVIDKFPISRPNLTFSTLTVSNMSPEDSSIYLCSVTGSSGANVLTFGAGSRLTVL.

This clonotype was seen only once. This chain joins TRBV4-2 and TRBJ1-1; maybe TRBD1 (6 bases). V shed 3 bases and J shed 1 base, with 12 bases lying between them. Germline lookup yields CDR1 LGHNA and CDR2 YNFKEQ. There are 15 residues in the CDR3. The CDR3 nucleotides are TGTGCCAGCAGCCAGATACAGGGAGCGAACACTGAAGCTTTCTTT. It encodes CASSQIQGANTEAFF.